These 21 T cell receptor beta chains came from one sample sequenced in a study of response to subunit inactivated influenza vaccine. TCRdb passed the RT-PCR reads through MiXCR, listing each CDR3 protein once. The repertoire holds hundreds of thousands of distinct CDR3 sequences, with about 15% as singletons. Material: PBMCs from blood, obtained about 13 days after vaccination. The origin of the receptors is a man in his fifties or sixties who received an inactivated influenza vaccine.

V usage is TRBV11-1 and J usage is TRBJ2-7; TRBD2 agrees at 7 bases. The length of the CDR3 is 16 residues. After removal of 1 base from V and 2 bases from J, the junction contained 8 bases not matched to a gene. Germline V lookup: CDR1 SGHAT, CDR2 FQDESV (reference sequence). The CDR3 bases are TGTGCCAGCAGCTTAGGTTTGGCGGGAGCGACCTACGAGCAGTACTTC. Translation: CASSLGLAGATYEQYF.

This clonotype was counted at least ten times. This sequence joins TRBV29-1 and TRBJ2-7; D ambiguous. This CDR3 spans 11 amino acids. Deletions cut 5 bases from V and 4 bases from J, with 9 bases between. Germline values: CDR1 SQVTM, CDR2 ANQGSEA. CDR3 sequence: CSVKEFYEQYF. DNA for the CDR3: TGCAGCGTTAAGGAGTTTTACGAGCAGTACTTC.

The chain joins TRBV11-2 to TRBJ2-4, with D uncertain. Per germline, CDR1 SGHAT and CDR2 FQNNGV. V was cut by 2 bases and J by 0 bases, with 20 bases left in between. CDR3 length equals 19 residues. CDR3 sequence: CASSLNPLGTDLAKNIQYF. As DNA, the CDR3 is TGTGCCAGCAGCTTAAATCCTCTGGGCACGGATTTAGCCAAAAACATTCAGTACTTC. The full variable domain, its missing parts supplied by reference TRBV11-2 and TRBJ2-4, is EAGVAQSPRYKIIEKRQSVAFWCNPISGHATLYWYQQILGQGPKLLIQFQNNGVVDDSQLPKDRFSAERLKGVDSTLKIQPAKLEDSAVYLCASSLNPLGTDLAKNIQYFGAGTRLSVL.

The V and J genes are TRBV27 and TRBJ2-7, with 9 positions matching TRBD2. This CDR3 has 16 amino acids. With V trimmed by 5 bases and J by 2 bases, 10 bases remained unmatched. Germline values: CDR1 MNHEY, CDR2 SMNVEV (reference sequence). Here the CDR3 DNA reads TGTGCCAGCAGTGCCCACCTCGGGACTAGCCCCTACGAGCAGTACTTC. Protein sequence: CASSAHLGTSPYEQYF.

This clonotype was recorded at least ten times. The rearrangement links TRBV7-8 to TRBJ2-1, with TRBD2 matching 13 bases. This CDR3 spans 19 amino acids. V lost 3 bases to trimming and J lost 0 bases; unmatched junction nucleotides: 8. Germline CDR1 SGHVS, CDR2 FQNEAQ. The chain's CDR3 is CASSLGLAGPSSSYNEQFF. CDR3 sequence (DNA): TGTGCCAGCAGCTTGGGACTAGCGGGGCCCTCTAGCTCCTACAATGAGCAGTTCTTC.

This clonotype was seen a handful of times. V is TRBV6-5 and J is TRBJ1-1, with D possibly matching TRBD1 (6 bases). Germline-derived CDR1 and CDR2 are MNHEY and SVGAGI. The CDR3 has 13 residues. Trimming took off 0 bases at V and 11 bases at J, with 13 bases between the two ends. This CDR3 is CASSYSDPRGAFF. The CDR3 bases are TGTGCCAGCAGTTACTCAGACCCTAGGGGGGCTTTCTTT.

This clonotype was counted ten times or more. The chain employs TRBV29-1 and TRBJ2-4; no clear D. With 2 bases removed from V and 6 bases from J, the gap between germline ends came to 14 bases. CDR3 length equals 14 residues. Per germline, CDR1 SQVTM and CDR2 ANQGSEA. The CDR3, as DNA: TGCAGCGTTGAAAGTCTTACAGCAAGAAACATTCAGTACTTC. Translation gives CSVESLTARNIQYF.

This clonotype was picked up a small number of times. This chain connects TRBV15 to TRBJ1-2; perhaps TRBD1 as D (5 bases). Per germline, CDR1 LNHNV and CDR2 YYDKDF (reference sequence). The CDR3 contains 16 residues. V dropped 0 bases and J dropped 7 bases, with 18 bases sitting between them. CDR3 nucleotide sequence: TGTGCCACCAGCAGAGATCGGTTGGGGACCAGTTCTGGCTACACCTTC. This codes for CATSRDRLGTSSGYTF.

The rearrangement links TRBV2 to TRBJ2-7; perhaps D is TRBD1 or TRBD2 (6 bases each). CDR1 is SNHLY and CDR2 is FYNNEI in the germline V gene. The V end was cut by 6 bases, the J end by 7 bases, with 13 bases between. This CDR3 comprises 12 residues. The CDR3 spells CASSGGGDEQYF. The CDR3 nucleotides are TGTGCCAGCAGCGGAGGGGGTGATGAGCAGTACTTC. The full variable domain, completed using reference TRBV2 and TRBJ2-7, is EPEVTQTPSHQVTQMGQEVILRCVPISNHLYFYWYRQILGQKVEFLVSFYNNEISEKSEIFDDQFSVERPDGSNFTLKIRSTKLEDSAMYFCASSGGGDEQYFGPGTRLTVT.

This clonotype was counted a few times. The V and J genes are TRBV7-9 and TRBJ1-1, with 7 bases that match TRBD1. CDR1 and CDR2 (germline): SEHNR, FQNEAQ (reference sequence). Trimming removed 5 bases from V and 4 bases from J; junction bases left unmatched: 7. This CDR3 spans 14 amino acids. The CDR3 loop reads CASSLRGQGTEAFF. The CDR3 bases are TGTGCCAGCAGCCTGAGGGGGCAGGGCACTGAAGCTTTCTTT.

V gene TRBV7-7 combines with J gene TRBJ2-2; 9 positions agree with TRBD2. V lost 5 bases, J lost 7 bases, and 5 bases stayed unmatched. The CDR3 is 14 amino acids. Germline CDR1 SSHAT, CDR2 FNYEAQ (reference sequence). This CDR3 is CASSRTSVDGELFF. CDR3 nucleotides: TGTGCCAGCAGCCGGACTAGCGTAGACGGGGAGCTGTTTTTT.

This clonotype was picked up a small number of times. This chain links TRBV29-1 with TRBJ2-7; possibly TRBD1 for D (5 bases). The germline V and J ends were trimmed by 2 bases and 2 bases, with 19 bases remaining between them. The CDR3 is made up of 16 amino acids. Germline lookup yields CDR1 SQVTM and CDR2 ANQGSEA. In DNA form, the CDR3 reads TGCAGCGTTGAATTCCCTGACAGCACCTTTCCCTACGAGCAGTACTTC. Its translation: CSVEFPDSTFPYEQYF.

This clonotype was observed a few times. This rearrangement joins TRBV5-4 to TRBJ2-1; the D is unclear. The V gene's germline CDR1 is SGHNT and CDR2 YYREEE (reference sequence). V shed 0 bases and J shed 7 bases, with 11 bases lying between them. The CDR3 loop spans 14 amino acids. The CDR3 region has the DNA TGTGCCAGCAGCTTGGTCGGTACGAGAAATGAGCAGTTCTTC. Translating it yields CASSLVGTRNEQFF. Combining the CDR3 with reference TRBV5-4 and TRBJ2-1 gives the whole variable domain ETGVTQSPTHLIKTRGQQVTLRCSSQSGHNTVSWYQQALGQGPQFIFQYYREEENGRGNFPPRFSGLQFPNYSSELNVNALELDDSALYLCASSLVGTRNEQFFGPGTRLTVL.

This clonotype showed up just a few times. V gene TRBV4-1 combines with J gene TRBJ2-7; D call uncertain. The CDR3 runs 16 residues. Germline CDR1 reads MGHRA; CDR2 reads YSYEKL. The V gene lost 4 bases and the J gene lost 3 bases, with 19 bases spanning the gap. The CDR3 DNA sequence: TGCGCCAGCAGCCCGACGCAGGAACTCTGGAGCTACGAGCAGTACTTC. This translates into CASSPTQELWSYEQYF.

This chain joins TRBV10-3 and TRBJ2-3; 8 bases are shared with TRBD1. The germline gives CDR1 ENHRY, CDR2 SYGVKD. CDR3 length: 14 residues. The trim removed 7 bases at V and 2 bases at J, leaving 5 bases unmatched. The CDR3 reads CAITPGGLTDTQYF. In DNA, the CDR3 is TGTGCCATCACCCCAGGGGGCCTCACAGATACGCAGTATTTT.

The chain is built from TRBV12-3 or TRBV12-4 and TRBJ1-5; D is undetermined. The CDR3 sequence is 14 residues long. Between the trimmed V and J ends, which lost 6 bases and 1 base, there was a span of 10 bases. The CDR3 sequence is CASSDTDSNQPQHF. The CDR3 DNA sequence: TGTGCCAGCAGCGACACGGACAGCAATCAGCCCCAGCATTTT.

This clonotype came up many times. V and J are TRBV2 and TRBJ2-1, with 11 bases identical to TRBD2. Germline CDR1 is SNHLY and CDR2 is FYNNEI. With 4 bases clipped from V and 8 bases from J, the junction kept 4 bases outside the gene matches. This CDR3 has 14 residues. In DNA form, the CDR3 reads TGTGCCAGCAGTGTAGGACTAGCGGGCTATGAGCAGTTCTTC. Translated: CASSVGLAGYEQFF.

This clonotype was picked up a small number of times. The chain is built from TRBV12-3 or TRBV12-4 and TRBJ2-6, with D maybe TRBD2 (6 bases). V gave up 11 bases and J gave up 0 bases, with 17 bases separating them. This CDR3 is 16 amino acids long. This CDR3 is CASSRETLSGANVLTF. CDR3 nucleotide sequence: TGTGCCTCAAGCCGGGAGACCCTCTCTGGGGCCAACGTCCTGACTTTC.

The rearrangement uses TRBV25-1 and TRBJ1-1; D may be TRBD1 (6 bases). There are 13 residues in the CDR3. Trimming took off 7 bases at V and 3 bases at J, with 12 bases between the two ends. CDR1 is MGHDK and CDR2 is SYGVNS in the germline V gene. CDR3 in DNA: TGTGCCAGCACCGAAGGGGGGTACACTGAAGCTTTCTTT. Protein: CASTEGGYTEAFF.

The chain employs TRBV7-2 and TRBJ2-1; the match to TRBD2 covers 9 bases. Germline values: CDR1 SGHTA, CDR2 FQGNSA. The V gene end was trimmed by 5 bases and the J gene end by 13 bases; junction bases not matched to a gene: 12. The CDR3 contains 14 residues. The CDR3 DNA is TGTGCCAGCAGCCTAGAGCTGACTAGCGGCCTACAGTTCTTC. It codes for CASSLELTSGLQFF. Full variable domain (missing parts from reference TRBV7-2 and TRBJ2-1): GAGVSQSPSNKVTEKGKDVELRCDPISGHTALYWYRQSLGQGLEFLIYFQGNSAPDKSGLPSDRFSAERTGGSVSTLTIQRTQQEDSAVYLCASSLELTSGLQFFGPGTRLTVL.

The chain links TRBV19 to TRBJ1-5; TRBD1 is a possible D gene (5 bases). V lost 7 bases to trimming and J lost 0 bases, with 13 bases between them. The CDR3 runs 15 residues. Germline V gene data show CDR1 as LNHDA and CDR2 as SQIVND (reference sequence). The DNA of the CDR3 is TGTGCCAGTAACCCACAGGAGTATAGCAATCAGCCCCAGCATTTT. Its protein is CASNPQEYSNQPQHF.